Listed here are 24 T cell receptor beta chains from one sample, sequenced in a study of CD8 T cells in ankylosing spondylitis. Each CDR3 protein is one row after TCRdb ran MiXCR on the 5' RACE reads. The sample records about 190,000 distinct CDR3 sequences, under 15% being singletons. Sequenced input: blood, either unsorted or a sorted T cell fraction (not recorded which). Receptor source: a female donor with ankylosing spondylitis or in good health (not recorded which).

The chain employs TRBV5-1 and TRBJ2-5; 10 bases line up with TRBD1. The CDR3 contains 14 residues. Germline CDR1 and CDR2: SGHRS and YFSETQ. J lost 5 bases, V lost 4 bases, and 5 bases had no gene match. The DNA for the CDR3 is TGCGCCAGCAGCCCAAGGGGACAGGGGGAGACCCAGTACTTC. The encoded protein is CASSPRGQGETQYF.

This clonotype was seen at least ten times. This rearrangement joins TRBV5-1 to TRBJ2-2; a possible D gene is TRBD2 (6 bases). The CDR3 runs 16 residues. Trimming took off 3 bases at V and 0 bases at J, with 12 bases between the two ends. Germline CDR1 SGHRS, CDR2 YFSETQ. CDR3 in DNA: TGCGCCAGCAGCTCGGAGGGAGTTCCGAACACCGGGGAGCTGTTTTTT. Translating it yields CASSSEGVPNTGELFF.

This clonotype was counted ten times or more. The genes are TRBV5-1 and TRBJ1-1; maybe TRBD1 (5 bases). Trimming stripped 6 bases from V and 11 bases from J, with 20 bases between. There are 13 residues in the CDR3. Germline V gene data show CDR1 as SGHRS and CDR2 as YFSETQ. CDR3 DNA sequence: TGCGCCAGCAAGCCTTTCGGGGGGGGTAAGGCTTTCTTT. Translation gives CASKPFGGGKAFF.

This clonotype was counted a few times. The gene calls are TRBV20-1 and TRBJ2-5; TRBD2 agrees at 10 bases. Germline V CDR1 and CDR2: DFQATT, SNEGSKA (reference sequence). V lost 0 bases to trimming and J lost 4 bases; unmatched junction nucleotides: 8. CDR3 length: 16 amino acids. The CDR3 sequence is CSARDLVAGGLETQYF. The DNA for the CDR3 is TGCAGTGCTAGAGATTTGGTAGCGGGAGGATTAGAGACCCAGTACTTC.

In its sample, this clonotype was seen a few times. This sequence joins TRBV20-1 and TRBJ2-7, with D perhaps matching TRBD1 or TRBD2 (5 bases each). Trimming shortened V by 6 bases and J by 4 bases, and 13 bases separated the two germline ends. The CDR3 runs to 12 residues. From germline, CDR1 is DFQATT and CDR2 SNEGSKA (reference sequence). The DNA for the CDR3 is TGCAGTGCCAAGGGGACCATGTACGAGCAGTACTTC. Its protein is CSAKGTMYEQYF.

This clonotype showed up many times. This chain uses TRBV12-3 or TRBV12-4 with TRBJ2-1, with D maybe TRBD2 (7 bases). V lost 7 bases and J lost 9, with 22 bases in between. CDR3 size: 15 residues. The CDR3 spells CASTPSLGGGGEQFF. DNA for the CDR3: TGTGCCAGCACCCCCTCCCTTGGGGGAGGGGGTGAGCAGTTCTTC.

Remarks on this clonotype: A read error may explain this, as a much larger clone is one base away. This sequence joins TRBV29-1 and TRBJ2-2; D not resolved. Germline V gene lookup returns CDR1 SQVTM and CDR2 ANQGSEA. Trimming took 4 bases from V and 6 from J, leaving 15 bases between them. This CDR3 has 14 amino acids. CDR3 coding DNA: TGCAGCGTTGGGAACGGAATCTCCCCCGGGGAGCTGTTTTTT. Protein: CSVGNGISPGELFF.

The CDR3 sequence: CASSPSEGKLNEQFF. The CDR3, as DNA: TGTGCCAGCAGTCCCAGCGAGGGGAAATTGAATGAGCAGTTCTTC. The rearrangement uses TRBV28 and TRBJ2-1; D is tentatively TRBD1 or TRBD2 (5 bases each). The germline gives CDR1 MDHEN, CDR2 SYDVKM. The CDR3 spans 15 residues. Trimming took 5 bases from V and 7 from J, leaving 18 bases between them.

V gene TRBV3-1 combines with J gene TRBJ2-1; 7 nucleotides align to TRBD2. The germline CDR1 and CDR2 sequences are LGHDT and YNNKEL (reference sequence). CDR3 length: 17 amino acids. The V segment lost 0 bases and the J segment 6 bases; nucleotides outside the gene matches: 11. The CDR3 DNA reads TGTGCCAGCAGCCAAGATTGGGCGGGAGTCGGACGCAATGAGCAGTTCTTC. This translates into CASSQDWAGVGRNEQFF.

The chain recombines TRBV20-1 with TRBJ2-2; D might be TRBD2 (6 bases). Germline CDR1 reads DFQATT; CDR2 reads SNEGSKA (reference sequence). Trimming removed 0 bases from V and 6 bases from J, with 11 bases in between. The CDR3 is 14 amino acids. The CDR3 bases are TGCAGTGCTAGAGAGCAGCGGGTGGCCGGGGAGCTGTTTTTT. Translating it yields CSAREQRVAGELFF.

A word on this clonotype: A much larger clone lies one base from this, so it may be a read error. The chain recombines TRBV7-9 with TRBJ1-2; 7 bases align to TRBD1. The germline gives CDR1 SEHNR, CDR2 FQNEAQ (reference sequence). This CDR3 is 16 amino acids long. Written as DNA, the CDR3 is TGTGCCACCAGCTTAGCGATCTCGACAGGGAGTAACGGCTACACCTTC. Encoded protein: CATSLAISTGSNGYTF.

There are many counts of this clonotype. The chain employs TRBV28 and TRBJ1-6; TRBD1 might be the D (6 bases). Germline CDR1 reads MDHEN; CDR2 reads SYDVKM. This CDR3 has 14 amino acids. V was clipped by 11 bases and J by 0 bases, with 11 bases between them. CDR3 residues: CAGGTGSYNSPLHF. The CDR3 coding sequence is TGTGCCGGGGGCACCGGCTCCTATAATTCACCCCTCCACTTT. Using reference TRBV28 and TRBJ1-6 for the parts outside the CDR3, the full variable domain is DVKVTQSSRYLVKRTGEKVFLECVQDMDHENMFWYRQDPGLGLRLIYFSYDVKMKEKGDIPEGYSVSREKKERFSLILESASTNQTSMYLCAGGTGSYNSPLHFGNGTRLTVT.

The V gene is TRBV7-2, the J gene TRBJ1-4; TRBD1 aligns across 10 bases. The CDR3 contains 15 residues. Germline CDR1 SGHTA, CDR2 FQGNSA. J gave up 5 bases and V 9 bases, and 9 bases lay outside the gene matches. The CDR3 reads CASRIDRGRNEKLFF. CDR3 bases: TGTGCCAGTAGAATTGACAGGGGGCGGAATGAAAAACTGTTTTTT. Filled out from reference TRBV7-2 and TRBJ1-4, the complete variable domain reads GAGVSQSPSNKVTEKGKDVELRCDPISGHTALYWYRQSLGQGLEFLIYFQGNSAPDKSGLPSDRFSAERTGGSVSTLTIQRTQQEDSAVYLCASRIDRGRNEKLFFGSGTQLSVL.

The chain couples TRBV5-1 to TRBJ1-1, with D tentatively TRBD1 (6 bases). CDR1 and CDR2 (germline): SGHRS, YFSETQ. CDR3 length equals 16 residues. Trimming pared 4 bases from V and 0 bases from J, leaving 16 bases between. The CDR3 DNA reads as TGCGCCAGCAGCGCCAACCCACAGGGCATGAACACTGAAGCTTTCTTT. It encodes CASSANPQGMNTEAFF.

This clonotype was counted ten times or more. V is TRBV29-1 and J is TRBJ2-1; D gene ambiguous. Trimming took off 5 bases at V and 4 bases at J, with 30 bases between the two ends. This CDR3 has 19 residues. The germline V gene encodes CDR1 SQVTM and CDR2 ANQGSEA. The CDR3, as DNA: TGCAGCGTTCTTCTGGTGTGGCAGGAGTCAAGTACTTTGTACAATGAGCAGTTCTTC. Residues: CSVLLVWQESSTLYNEQFF.

This clonotype was counted ten times or more. This CDR3 reads CASSLYTGTGGYNEQFF. In DNA form, the CDR3 reads TGCGCCAGCAGCCTTTACACCGGGACAGGGGGGTACAATGAGCAGTTCTTC. This chain connects TRBV5-1 to TRBJ2-1; 11 bases align to TRBD1. With V trimmed by 4 bases and J by 4 bases, 10 bases remained unmatched. CDR1 SGHRS and CDR2 YFSETQ come from the germline V gene. There are 17 residues in the CDR3.

In its sample, this clonotype was seen a few times. The V call is TRBV7-2, the J call TRBJ2-7; 7 bases agree with TRBD2. With V trimmed by 4 bases and J by 5 bases, 11 bases remained unmatched. CDR1 and CDR2 (germline): SGHTA, FQGNSA. The CDR3 totals 15 residues. The CDR3: CASSSSRGGRNEQYF. The CDR3 DNA sequence: TGTGCCAGCAGCTCATCCCGTGGCGGGAGAAACGAGCAGTACTTC.

This clonotype was recorded at least ten times. This chain uses TRBV12-3 or TRBV12-4 with TRBJ1-3; no clear D gene. V gave up 6 bases and J gave up 0 bases, with 12 bases separating them. The CDR3 runs to 15 residues. CDR3 DNA: TGTGCCAGCAGGCCTAGAGGAACCTCTGGAAACACCATATATTTT. Encoded protein: CASRPRGTSGNTIYF.

This clonotype was detected many times. The rearrangement uses TRBV6-2 or TRBV6-3 and TRBJ2-3; D remains ambiguous. The CDR3 sequence is 13 residues long. V lost 7 bases to trimming and J lost 2 bases, with 10 bases between them. CDR1 and CDR2 (germline): MNHEY, SVGEGT. The CDR3 loop is CASIRGPTDTQYF. The CDR3, as DNA: TGTGCCAGCATCAGAGGACCCACAGATACGCAGTATTTT.

In this sample, this clonotype turned up many times. The chain has TRBV7-2 and TRBJ1-6; D ambiguous. Looked up from germline, CDR1 is SGHTA and CDR2 is FQGNSA. V shed 5 bases and J shed 6 bases, with 11 bases lying between them. The CDR3 is made up of 14 amino acids. For the CDR3, the DNA is TGTGCCAGCAGCGATGGGATCTCTAATTCACCCCTCCACTTT. This sequence encodes CASSDGISNSPLHF.

Comment on this clonotype: The CDR3 end shows no conserved phenylalanine or tryptophan, and so a read error is likely. This chain uses TRBV12-3 or TRBV12-4 with TRBJ2-5, with D hard to call. Trimming shortened V by 4 bases and J by 1 base, and 4 bases separated the two germline ends. This CDR3 has 12 amino acids. CDR3 loop: CASSWIQETQYL. The CDR3 nucleotides read TGTGCCAGCAGTTGGATCCAAGAGACCCAGTACCTC.

This clonotype appeared many times. The V and J genes are TRBV10-3 and TRBJ2-7; 9 nucleotides line up with TRBD2. Germline V CDR1 and CDR2: ENHRY, SYGVKD. The CDR3 runs to 14 residues. Trimming at V came to 4 bases and at J to 6 bases, leaving 7 bases not matched to a gene. This chain's CDR3 is CAISVQREVAEQYF. CDR3 nucleotide sequence: TGTGCCATCAGTGTCCAGCGGGAGGTTGCCGAGCAGTACTTC.

This clonotype occurred a few times. V gene TRBV27 combines with J gene TRBJ2-4, with D hard to call. The CDR3 has 11 residues. Trimming took 8 bases from V and 12 from J, leaving 14 bases between them. Germline CDR1 MNHEY, CDR2 SMNVEV (reference sequence). CDR3 in amino acids: CASRTKTRQYF. CDR3 nucleotides: TGTGCCAGCCGTACCAAAACTCGTCAGTACTTC.

In this sample, this clonotype turned up many times. The V call is TRBV12-3 or TRBV12-4, the J call TRBJ1-2, with TRBD1 as a possible D gene (5 bases). This CDR3 is built from 14 residues. Trimming left V 7 bases short and J 5 bases short, with 17 bases between. CDR3 sequence (DNA): TGTGCCAGCATTCGCTCCGGGGGGGAGTATGGCTACACCTTC. Amino acids: CASIRSGGEYGYTF.